A selection of T cell receptor beta chains follows, all from one sample in a study of a mutant IDH1 vaccine in newly diagnosed glioma. These receptors have no known antigen. Method: immunoSEQ multiplex PCR; TCRdb's copy keeps in-frame clones and lacks some. The sample consists of 44,000 or so clones, approximately 80% of them appearing once. Source: PBMCs, taken from a glioma patient whose treatment included an IDH1 peptide vaccine. These receptor sequences come from a woman in her 40s with glioma. Some clones in this sample may be carry-over from other donors' samples. The CDR3 runs from the conserved cysteine through the conserved F or W. D genes are given only for firm matches. Some rows have no size entry. The others give once, few or many, or a class for an expanded clone.

J gene | D gene | clone size | V gene | CDR3 length | CDR3 DNA | CDR3 protein
TRBJ2-1 | NA | NA | TRBV29-1 | 14 | TGCAGCGTTCCCTTCGGGACTCCTAGCAGGCAGCAGTTCTTC | CSVPFGTPSRQQFF
TRBJ2-3 | NA | NA | TRBV6-1 | 14 | TGTGCCAGCACCGAAGCGTCTAGCACAGATACGCAGTATTTT | CASTEASSTDTQYF
TRBJ1-1 | NA | NA | TRBV18 | 14 | TGTGCCAGCTCACCATTACCCCAGAACACTGAAGCTTTCTTT | CASSPLPQNTEAFF
TRBJ2-7 | NA | NA | TRBV2 | 14 | TGTGCCAGCAGTCCTGGAGACAGTACCTACGAGCAGTACTTC | CASSPGDSTYEQYF
TRBJ1-2 | NA | few | TRBV19 | 15 | TGTGCCAGTAGTATAGGGGGCCCGTCTAACTATGGCTACACCTTC | CASSIGGPSNYGYTF
TRBJ2-1 | TRBD2 | NA | TRBV9 | 15 | TGTGCCAGCAGCGCTGGGGGACTAGCGTATAATGAGCAGTTCTTC | CASSAGGLAYNEQFF
TRBJ1-2 | NA | NA | TRBV27 | 16 | TGTGCCAGCAGTTTTATGCTGACAAGACAGCCCTATGGCTACACCTTC | CASSFMLTRQPYGYTF
TRBJ2-3 | NA | NA | TRBV5-4 | 15 | TGTGCCAGCAGCGGGGGGGGACAGAAGACAGATACGCAGTATTTT | CASSGGGQKTDTQYF
TRBJ2-6 | NA | NA | TRBV6-4 | 15 | TGTGCCAGCAGTCCGGTGGCTGATGGGGCCAACGTCCTGACTTTC | CASSPVADGANVLTF
TRBJ2-7 | NA | NA | TRBV4-2 | 13 | TGTGCCAGCAGCCAGGACCTTGCGGGTGAGCAGTACTTC | CASSQDLAGEQYF
TRBJ1-1 | TRBD1 | few | TRBV10-3 | 15 | TGTGCCATCGCGGAAGGCTTAGGGGGCAACACTGAAGCTTTCTTT | CAIAEGLGGNTEAFF
TRBJ1-2 | TRBD1 | NA | TRBV6-5 | 16 | TGTGCCAGCAGTTCCGTCGCCGGGACAGGGGCCCCGGGCTACACCTTC | CASSSVAGTGAPGYTF
TRBJ2-1 | TRBD2 | NA | TRBV29-1 | 16 | TGCAGCGTTGACTCCACTAGCGGGGGCTCATACAATGAGCAGTTCTTC | CSVDSTSGGSYNEQFF
TRBJ2-2 | TRBD1 | NA | TRBV6-5 | 16 | TGTGCCAGCAGTTCCGGGACAGGGGCGGACACCGGGGAGCTGTTTTTT | CASSSGTGADTGELFF
TRBJ2-5 | TRBD2 | NA | TRBV6-5 | 16 | TGTGCCAGCAGTTTTAGCGGGAGACGTCGCCAAGAGACCCAGTACTTC | CASSFSGRRRQETQYF
TRBJ2-5 | NA | few | TRBV7-9 | 14 | TGTGCCAGCAGATTGGGCGCTTCCCAAGAGACCCAGTACTTC | CASRLGASQETQYF
TRBJ2-2 | NA | NA | TRBV5-1 | 13 | TGCGCCAGCAGCTTGGGGACGACCGGGGAGCTGTTTTTT | CASSLGTTGELFF
TRBJ2-1 | NA | once | TRBV5-4 | 15 | TGTGCCAGCAGCTCCGGGACCGATGCCTACAATGAGCAGTTCTTC | CASSSGTDAYNEQFF
TRBJ2-3 | NA | NA | TRBV6-5 | 15 | TGTGCCAGCACCAAAGAGGGGGGCCCGACAGATACGCAGTATTTT | CASTKEGGPTDTQYF
TRBJ2-1 | TRBD1 | NA | TRBV5-1 | 14 | TGCGCCAGCAGCCCAAGGGGACAGGGGAATGAGCAGTTCTTC | CASSPRGQGNEQFF
TRBJ1-1 | NA | NA | TRBV10-1 | 15 | TGCGCCAGAGTGAGGCTCTTTGGCGAGAACACTGAAGCTTTCTTT | CARVRLFGENTEAFF
TRBJ2-3 | NA | NA | TRBV15 | 15 | TGTGCCACCAGCAGGACCAGCGGCTTCACAGATACGCAGTATTTT | CATSRTSGFTDTQYF
TRBJ2-7 | NA | NA | TRBV6-6 | 14 | TGTGCCAGCAGACGGGGCAGAGAGGCAAACGAGCAGTACTTC | CASRRGREANEQYF
TRBJ1-5 | NA | NA | TRBV7-9 | 14 | TGTGCCAGCAGCTTAGGGACGGTCAATCAGCCCCAGCATTTT | CASSLGTVNQPQHF
TRBJ1-4 | NA | NA | TRBV5-1 | 14 | TGCGCCAGCAGCTTGGGCGTCCCCGTTGAAAAACTGTTTTTT | CASSLGVPVEKLFF
TRBJ2-1 | TRBD2 | NA | TRBV28 | 16 | TGTGCCAGCAGCCTGCCCCCAGCGGGGGGTTACAATGAGCAGTTCTTC | CASSLPPAGGYNEQFF
TRBJ1-1 | TRBD1 | once | TRBV4-1 | 14 | TGCGCCAGCAGCCAACTACCAGGGGGCACTGAAGCTTTCTTT | CASSQLPGGTEAFF
TRBJ1-5 | NA | few | TRBV4-3 | 14 | TGCGCCAGCAGCCAAGATCGGGCCAATCAGCCCCAGCATTTT | CASSQDRANQPQHF
TRBJ1-1 | NA | NA | TRBV23-1 | 13 | TGCGCCAGCAGTGAAGGGGTGAACACTGAAGCTTTCTTT | CASSEGVNTEAFF
TRBJ2-7 | NA | NA | TRBV2 | 15 | TGTGCCAGCAGTGACCCGAGACTGAGCCTATACGAGCAGTACTTC | CASSDPRLSLYEQYF
TRBJ2-1 | NA | once | TRBV5-1 | 16 | TGCGCCAGCAGCTTGGTTCTAACCGACTGGGGGAATGAGCAGTTCTTC | CASSLVLTDWGNEQFF
TRBJ2-7 | TRBD2 | NA | TRBV7-8 | 16 | TGTGCCAGCAGCTTAGGGGCAGCGGGAGGTCTCTACGAGCAGTACTTC | CASSLGAAGGLYEQYF
TRBJ2-7 | TRBD1 | NA | TRBV5-1 | 15 | TGCGCCAGCAGTCGGTCCGGACAGGGGGACCGAGAGCAGTACTTC | CASSRSGQGDREQYF
TRBJ1-2 | NA | NA | TRBV7-3 | 14 | TGTGCCAGCAGCTTCGGGGGTCGCGACTATGGCTACACCTTC | CASSFGGRDYGYTF
TRBJ2-2 | NA | NA | TRBV7-2 | 13 | TGTGCCAGCGGCGAAAGCGGCACCGGGGAGCTGTTTTTT | CASGESGTGELFF
TRBJ1-1 | TRBD1 | NA | TRBV5-5 | 14 | TGTGCCAGCAGCGTTGATGGACAGGGTAACCAAGCTTTCTTT | CASSVDGQGNQAFF
TRBJ1-1 | NA | few | TRBV7-2 | 14 | TGTGCCAGCAGCCCATCAGCGGTGGGCACTGAAGCTTTCTTT | CASSPSAVGTEAFF
TRBJ1-2 | NA | NA | TRBV9 | 11 | TGTGCCAGCAGCGTAGATGGAGGGCTAATCTTC | CASSVDGGLIF
TRBJ1-5 | TRBD1 | NA | TRBV2 | 14 | TGTGCCACCGAGGGACAGCTCAGCAATCAGCCCCAGCATTTT | CATEGQLSNQPQHF
TRBJ1-2 | TRBD1 | NA | TRBV27 | 14 | TGTGCCAGCAGTTCAAGGACAGGGCCCTATGGCTACACCTTC | CASSSRTGPYGYTF
TRBJ2-1 | NA | NA | TRBV11-3 | 16 | TGTGCCAGCAGTTCTAGGGGGGACAGTCTATACAATGAGCAGTTCTTC | CASSSRGDSLYNEQFF
TRBJ1-1 | NA | NA | TRBV5-1 | 15 | TGCGCCAGCAGCTTTGGGACCGAGTGGAACACTGAAGCTTTCTTT | CASSFGTEWNTEAFF
TRBJ1-2 | NA | NA | TRBV2 | 17 | TGTGCCAGTGAAAGGGAAACTCCTCCGAGGGGGAACTATGGCTACACCTTC | CASERETPPRGNYGYTF
TRBJ1-5 | NA | once | TRBV21-1 | 16 | TGTGCCAGCAGCAAATTGGGGGGGGAGCGCAATCAGCCCCAGCATTTT | CASSKLGGERNQPQHF
TRBJ2-7 | TRBD1 | NA | TRBV28 | 14 | TGTGCCAGCAGTGCCACGGGACAGGACTACGAGCAGTACTTC | CASSATGQDYEQYF
TRBJ2-2 | NA | few | TRBV2 | 17 | TGTGCCAGCAGTGAAAAGGAGTTACTGGGGCGAGCGAGGGAGCTGTTTTTT | CASSEKELLGRARELFF